This note documents a single T cell receptor beta chain sequence. The sample is drawn from a study of T cell responses to AZD1222 COVID-19 vaccine. The CDR3 sequence is 14 residues long. Germline lookup yields CDR1 SGHVS and CDR2 FQNEAQ. Trimming cost V 0 bases and J 2 bases, with 8 bases left between them. Clones were sequenced by immunoSEQ multiplex PCR, and TCRdb holds only the in-frame ones, with some missing. Of around 150,000 clones listed, about 93% are singletons. The sequence came from an adult in good health. The chain combines TRBV7-8 with TRBJ2-7; D call uncertain. Sequences were derived from peripheral blood, sampled on day 0 of AZD1222 vaccination. The CDR3 DNA reads TGTGCCAGCAGCTTAGCTCAGCAGGCCTACGAGCAGTACTTC. Translation gives CASSLAQQAYEQYF.